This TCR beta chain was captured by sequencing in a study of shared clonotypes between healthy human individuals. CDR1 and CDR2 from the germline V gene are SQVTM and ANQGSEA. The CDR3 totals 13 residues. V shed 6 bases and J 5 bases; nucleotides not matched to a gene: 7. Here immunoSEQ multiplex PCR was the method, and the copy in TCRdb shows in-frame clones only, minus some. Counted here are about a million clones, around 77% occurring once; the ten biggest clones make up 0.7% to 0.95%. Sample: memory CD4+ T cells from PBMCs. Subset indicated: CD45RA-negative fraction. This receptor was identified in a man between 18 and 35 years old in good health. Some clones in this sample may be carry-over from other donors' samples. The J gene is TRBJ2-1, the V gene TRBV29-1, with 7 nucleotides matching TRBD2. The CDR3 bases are TGCAGCGTCACGGGACTACCCAACAATGAGCAGTTCTTC. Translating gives CSVTGLPNNEQFF.